Below, 29 T cell receptor beta chains from the same sample are listed, as sequenced in a study of T cells in Graves' hyperthyroidism and ophthalmopathy. There were TCR beta CDR3 regions amplified from RNA transcripts. TCR CDR3 regions were first amplified by RT-PCR with HTBI primers. Via MiXCR, TCRdb re-called the multiplex PCR reads, giving one row per CDR3 protein. The sample has about 600,000 distinct CDR3 sequences; 12% to 15% are singletons. Sequencing was carried out using blood. The receptors shown here come from a woman between 18 and 29 years old with Graves' ophthalmopathy.

The chain combines TRBV6-1 with TRBJ1-2; 7 bases fit TRBD1. Unmatched junction bases numbered 12, after V lost 10 bases and J lost 4 bases. The germline gives CDR1 MNHNS, CDR2 SASEGT. The CDR3 totals 14 residues. CDR3 loop: CATLVEGAIYGYTF. The CDR3 nucleotides are TGTGCCACCCTAGTTGAGGGGGCGATCTATGGCTACACCTTC.

The table lists this clonotype with many counts. The chain carries TRBV4-3 and TRBJ1-2; D perhaps matches TRBD1 (5 bases). Germline V gene sequence: CDR1 LGHNA, CDR2 YSLEER. V was pared by 0 bases and J by 6 bases, with 11 bases between. CDR3 size: 14 residues. The CDR3 DNA reads TGCGCCAGCAGCCAAGATCGGGGCTCGGATGGCTACACCTTC. Translation: CASSQDRGSDGYTF.

The gene calls are TRBV9 and TRBJ2-3, with a weak D call TRBD1 (5 bases). Looked up from germline, CDR1 is SGDLS and CDR2 is YYNGEE. This CDR3 has 15 residues. Trimming cost V 0 bases and J 0 bases, with 8 bases left between them. The CDR3 bases are TGTGCCAGCAGCGTAGAGGGGCTTAGCACAGATACGCAGTATTTT. Translation: CASSVEGLSTDTQYF.

This clonotype was counted ten times or more. V is TRBV6-2 or TRBV6-3 and J is TRBJ2-1; the match to TRBD2 covers 13 bases. This CDR3 has 20 amino acids. J gave up 0 bases and V 4 bases, and 12 bases lay outside the gene matches. Looked up from germline, CDR1 is MNHEY and CDR2 is SVGEGT. The CDR3 is CASSLWTSGRLSSSYNEQFF. The CDR3 coding sequence is TGTGCCAGCAGTTTGTGGACTAGCGGGAGATTATCCAGCTCCTACAATGAGCAGTTCTTC.

The chain joins TRBV7-3 to TRBJ2-3; maybe TRBD2 (7 bases). This CDR3 comprises 17 residues. Trimming removed 5 bases from V and 4 bases from J, with 22 bases in between. Germline V CDR1 and CDR2: SGHTA, FQGTGA. The CDR3 region has the DNA TGTGCCAGCAGCCACCCGGCGGGGGCCTCCTACCCAGATACGCAGTATTTT. Translating it yields CASSHPAGASYPDTQYF.

This chain links TRBV20-1 with TRBJ1-4; D uncertain. V was cut by 0 bases and J by 8 bases, with 13 bases left in between. CDR3 size: 14 residues. CDR1 is DFQATT, CDR2 SNEGSKA, per germline (reference sequence). The CDR3: CSARDFGSAEKLFF. CDR3 in DNA: TGCAGTGCTAGAGATTTCGGGAGTGCAGAAAAACTGTTTTTT.

This clonotype was observed many times. The rearrangement uses TRBV27 and TRBJ1-1; D is uncertain. This CDR3 has 13 amino acids. Trimming stripped 5 bases from V and 0 bases from J, with 7 bases between. CDR1 MNHEY and CDR2 SMNVEV come from the germline V gene (reference sequence). Here the CDR3 reads CASSIWVNTEAFF. CDR3 bases: TGTGCCAGCAGTATATGGGTGAACACTGAAGCTTTCTTT.

This clonotype was counted ten times or more. The genes are TRBV27 and TRBJ2-1, with a tentative D call TRBD2 (6 bases). Trimming took 5 bases from V and 0 from J, leaving 11 bases between them. Germline lookup yields CDR1 MNHEY and CDR2 SMNVEV (reference sequence). CDR3 size: 15 residues. CDR3 coding DNA: TGTGCCAGCAGTGAGGGGACTGGCTCCTACAATGAGCAGTTCTTC. Its translation is CASSEGTGSYNEQFF.

CDR3 in DNA: TGTGCCAGTCTTGAGGGAGATTCAGGCGCCGGGGAGCTGTTTTTT. Encoded protein: CASLEGDSGAGELFF. This chain uses TRBV19 with TRBJ2-2; TRBD2 might be the D (5 bases). The V end lost 8 bases, the J end lost 6 bases, and 19 bases lay between the germline ends. The CDR3 loop spans 15 amino acids. CDR1 and CDR2 from the germline V gene are LNHDA and SQIVND (reference sequence).

This clonotype was picked up many times. CDR3 protein: CASSVQAGGYTF. CDR3 sequence (DNA): TGTGCCAGCAGTGTACAGGCTGGGGGCTACACCTTC. The chain employs TRBV2 and TRBJ1-2; D is perhaps TRBD1 (5 bases). The CDR3 runs 12 residues. V lost 4 bases to trimming and J lost 8 bases, with 11 bases between them. Germline CDR1 and CDR2: SNHLY and FYNNEI.

This clonotype came up many times. The gene calls are TRBV7-3 and TRBJ1-1, with D tentatively TRBD1 (6 bases). This CDR3 region has 16 residues. From germline, CDR1 is SGHTA and CDR2 FQGTGA. Trimming took off 1 base at V and 0 bases at J, with 12 bases between the two ends. CDR3 coding DNA: TGTGCCAGCAGCTTAATAGGGGGAGGACTGAACACTGAAGCTTTCTTT. Its translation is CASSLIGGGLNTEAFF.

The sample holds many counts of this clonotype. The V call is TRBV30, the J call TRBJ1-6, with D hard to call. The CDR3 is made up of 13 amino acids. CDR1 and CDR2 from the germline V gene are GTSNPN and SVGIG (reference sequence). V lost 0 bases, J lost 6 bases, and 6 bases lay in between. Written as DNA, the CDR3 is TGTGCCTGGAGTGTCCAGCCTAATTCACCCCTCCACTTT. Its protein product is CAWSVQPNSPLHF. Full variable domain (rest looked up from reference TRBV30 and TRBJ1-6): SQTIHQWPATLVQPVGSPLSLECTVEGTSNPNLYWYRQAAGRGLQLLFYSVGIGQISSEVPQNLSASRPQDRQFILSSKKLLLSDSGFYLCAWSVQPNSPLHFGNGTRLTVT.

This clonotype was seen at least ten times. The chain employs TRBV20-1 and TRBJ2-7, with 11 bases that match TRBD1. J gave up 4 bases and V 6 bases, and 11 bases lay outside the gene matches. Germline CDR1 reads DFQATT; CDR2 reads SNEGSKA (reference sequence). The CDR3 contains 15 residues. Written as DNA, the CDR3 is TGCAGTGCCCCTGATCCGGGACAGGGGGATTACGAGCAGTACTTC. It encodes CSAPDPGQGDYEQYF.

The sample holds a few counts of this clonotype. The J gene is TRBJ1-5, the V gene TRBV29-1; D is possibly TRBD1 (6 bases). The CDR3 contains 12 residues. Germline values: CDR1 SQVTM, CDR2 ANQGSEA. Trimming cost V 6 bases and J 6 bases, with 12 bases left between them. DNA of the CDR3: TGCAGCGTGCAGGGGTTAGGTCAGCCCCAGCATTTT. Translated: CSVQGLGQPQHF.

This clonotype turned up a few times. J is TRBJ1-1 and V is TRBV25-1, with unresolved D. V lost 0 bases and J lost 8, with 10 bases in between. The CDR3 is 13 amino acids. CDR1 is MGHDK, CDR2 SYGVNS, per germline. The CDR3 DNA follows: TGTGCCAGCAGTGAATATGGTGAGTTCGAAGCTTTCTTT. It yields the protein CASSEYGEFEAFF. Using reference TRBV25-1 and TRBJ1-1 for the parts outside the CDR3, the full variable domain is EADIYQTPRYLVIGTGKKITLECSQTMGHDKMYWYQQDPGMELHLIHYSYGVNSTEKGDLSSESTVSRIRTEHFPLTLESARPSHTSQYLCASSEYGEFEAFFGQGTRLTVV.

This clonotype was counted at least ten times. The V gene is TRBV7-3, the J gene TRBJ2-2; D remains ambiguous. The CDR3 is 16 residues long. Germline loops: CDR1 SGHTA, CDR2 FQGTGA. The V end lost 2 bases, the J end lost 2 bases, and 12 bases lay between the germline ends. The CDR3 DNA follows: TGTGCCAGCAGCTTATCTGTCCGGCGTAACACCGGGGAGCTGTTTTTT. It encodes CASSLSVRRNTGELFF. Using reference TRBV7-3 and TRBJ2-2 for the parts outside the CDR3, the full variable domain is GAGVSQTPSNKVTEKGKYVELRCDPISGHTALYWYRQSLGQGPEFLIYFQGTGAADDSGLPNDRFFAVRPEGSVSTLKIQRTERGDSAVYLCASSLSVRRNTGELFFGEGSRLTVL.

V is TRBV4-3 and J is TRBJ2-7; D gene ambiguous. CDR1 and CDR2 (germline): LGHNA, YSLEER. Trimming stripped 1 base from V and 0 bases from J, with 7 bases between. The CDR3 has 14 amino acids. The CDR3 loop is CASSQVRSSYEQYF. DNA for the CDR3: TGCGCCAGCAGCCAAGTGCGGAGCTCCTACGAGCAGTACTTC.

The CDR3 sequence: CASSPEWAGVGHQPQHF. The DNA of the CDR3 is TGTGCCAGCAGCCCCGAGTGGGCAGGGGTGGGCCATCAGCCCCAGCATTTT. The chain recombines TRBV7-2 with TRBJ1-5; weak D call: TRBD1 (6 bases). V gave up 5 bases and J gave up 5 bases, with 22 bases separating them. Germline CDR1 reads SGHTA; CDR2 reads FQGNSA. The CDR3 is 17 amino acids.

In this sample, this clonotype turned up a few times. This sequence joins TRBV5-1 and TRBJ2-5; no clear D. V lost 7 bases, J lost 5 bases, and 12 bases lay in between. Germline CDR1 is SGHRS and CDR2 is YFSETQ. CDR3 length: 12 residues. CDR3 sequence: CASGMILETQYF. CDR3 nucleotide sequence: TGCGCCAGCGGAATGATTTTGGAGACCCAGTACTTC.

This clonotype has only a few counts. Possible read error: a much larger clone is one base away. V and J are TRBV7-9 and TRBJ2-1; 8 positions agree with TRBD1. Germline V gene sequence: CDR1 SEHNR, CDR2 FQNEAQ (reference sequence). The CDR3 is 16 amino acids. CDR3: CASQTTGALPNNGQFF. In DNA, the CDR3 is TGTGCCAGCCAAACGACAGGGGCCTTACCAAACAATGGGCAGTTCTTC.

Many counts were recorded for this clonotype. The chain carries TRBV2 and TRBJ2-1; unclear D gene. From germline, CDR1 is SNHLY and CDR2 FYNNEI. Trimming took 10 bases from V and 7 from J, leaving 23 bases between them. This CDR3 region has 15 residues. The CDR3 loop reads CATQIQVSPLNEQFF. In DNA, the CDR3 is TGTGCCACACAAATACAAGTCTCTCCCTTGAATGAGCAGTTCTTC.

The sample holds a few counts of this clonotype. This chain uses TRBV7-2 with TRBJ1-4; possible D gene TRBD1, 5 bases. This CDR3 region has 14 residues. CDR1 and CDR2 from the germline V gene are SGHTA and FQGNSA. V shed 5 bases and J shed 6 bases, with 13 bases lying between them. CDR3 in amino acids: CASSPGGRHEKLFF. CDR3 nucleotide sequence: TGTGCCAGCAGCCCCGGGGGGAGACATGAAAAACTGTTTTTT.

Ten or more counts support this clonotype. The chain couples TRBV20-1 to TRBJ2-3; 8 nucleotides agree with TRBD2. J was trimmed by 4 bases and V by 3 bases; bases with no gene match: 9. The CDR3 covers 15 residues. Germline CDR1 reads DFQATT; CDR2 reads SNEGSKA (reference sequence). In DNA, the CDR3 is TGCAGTGCTAGTTCCGGCGGGAGGTTATCAGATACGCAGTATTTT. As protein: CSASSGGRLSDTQYF.

The table lists this clonotype with a few counts. This chain links TRBV19 with TRBJ1-5; D is unresolved. Deletions cut 4 bases from V and 0 bases from J, with 10 bases between. Germline V gives CDR1 LNHDA, CDR2 SQIVND (reference sequence). This CDR3 has 15 amino acids. The CDR3 reads CASSTTLYSNQPQHF. CDR3 bases: TGTGCCAGTAGTACGACACTATATAGCAATCAGCCCCAGCATTTT.

A few counts support this clonotype. The rearrangement joins TRBV7-2 to TRBJ2-5, with 9 nucleotides matching TRBD2. Trimming removed 1 base from V and 5 bases from J; junction bases left unmatched: 8. The CDR3 runs to 16 residues. Germline assignment: CDR1 SGHTA and CDR2 FQGNSA. The CDR3 nucleotides are TGTGCCAGCAGCTTAGGAGTTTCTAGCGGGATGGAGACCCAGTACTTC. It yields the protein CASSLGVSSGMETQYF.

V is TRBV7-9 and J is TRBJ1-1, with 9 nucleotides matching TRBD1. CDR1 and CDR2 (germline): SEHNR, FQNEAQ (reference sequence). V lost 1 base, J lost 4 bases, and 7 bases stayed unmatched. The CDR3 runs to 16 residues. The CDR3 is CASSLVHRGQGTEAFF. The CDR3 nucleotides read TGTGCCAGCAGCTTAGTTCACAGGGGGCAGGGCACTGAAGCTTTCTTT.

This clonotype was seen many times. The chain carries TRBV7-2 and TRBJ2-5, with no clear D. The CDR3 contains 18 residues. The ends were cut back, 5 bases at V and 3 bases at J, with 25 bases in the middle. Germline V lookup: CDR1 SGHTA, CDR2 FQGNSA. CDR3 sequence reads: CASSLWLSAALAKETQYF. The CDR3 DNA reads TGTGCCAGCAGCCTATGGTTGTCGGCCGCCCTGGCGAAAGAGACCCAGTACTTC.

The chain uses TRBV7-3 and TRBJ2-2; D perhaps matches TRBD2 (7 bases). The CDR3 length is 17 residues. Per the germline V gene, CDR1 is SGHTA and CDR2 is FQGTGA. The V end was cut by 8 bases, the J end by 3 bases, with 22 bases between. The CDR3 DNA reads TGTGCCAGCTCCCTAAAGGGGGGGGCACAGGACACCGGGGAGCTGTTTTTT. This translates into CASSLKGGAQDTGELFF.

The V call is TRBV28, the J call TRBJ2-5, with D perhaps TRBD2 (5 bases). CDR1 and CDR2 (germline): MDHEN, SYDVKM. Trimming pared 6 bases from V and 0 bases from J, leaving 14 bases between. The CDR3 extends over 15 amino acids. The CDR3 reads CASRSHWEYQETQYF. The CDR3 DNA follows: TGTGCCAGCAGAAGCCACTGGGAGTACCAAGAGACCCAGTACTTC.